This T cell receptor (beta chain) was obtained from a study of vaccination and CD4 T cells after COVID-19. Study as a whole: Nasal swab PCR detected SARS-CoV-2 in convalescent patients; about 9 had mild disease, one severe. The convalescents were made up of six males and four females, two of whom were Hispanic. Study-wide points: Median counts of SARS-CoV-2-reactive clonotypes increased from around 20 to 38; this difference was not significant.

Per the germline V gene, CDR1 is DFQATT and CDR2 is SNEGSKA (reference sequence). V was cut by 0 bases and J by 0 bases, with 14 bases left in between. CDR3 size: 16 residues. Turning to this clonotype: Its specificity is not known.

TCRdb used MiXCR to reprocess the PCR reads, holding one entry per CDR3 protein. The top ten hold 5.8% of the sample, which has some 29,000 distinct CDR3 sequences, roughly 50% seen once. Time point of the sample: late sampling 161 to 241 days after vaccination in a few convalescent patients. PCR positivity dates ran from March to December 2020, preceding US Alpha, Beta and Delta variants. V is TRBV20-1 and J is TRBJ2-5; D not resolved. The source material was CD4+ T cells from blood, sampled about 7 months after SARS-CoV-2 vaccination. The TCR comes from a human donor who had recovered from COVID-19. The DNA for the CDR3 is TGCAGTGCTAGAGACGACTCCGTTGGGTACCAAGAGACCCAGTACTTC. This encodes CSARDDSVGYQETQYF.